The present T cell receptor beta chain was sequenced within a study of T cell responses to AZD1222 COVID-19 vaccine (dated by TCRdb to 2020 to 2023). For the wider study: TCR sequencing was performed for approximately 240 trial participants, of whom around 210 were given two doses of AZD1222 and around 25 were given two doses of MenACWY control vaccine. Trial participants were enrolled by age into 18-55, 56-69 and 70-plus year subgroups, with about 150, 28 and 57 TCR-sequenced participants respectively.

Remarks on this clone: The antigen it recognizes is unknown. The record has no base qualities; no much larger clone is one base away.

The CDR3 regions of human TCRbeta chains were analyzed by immunosequencing. The authors' pipeline ran thus. TCRs in the repertoires were compared against a reference library of SARS-CoV-2-specific TCRs that had been generated with the MIRA antigen-specificity platform. Breadth was defined as the fraction of unique TCRs that were SARS-CoV-2-associated, and depth was defined as the fraction of total T cells that were SARS-CoV-2-associated. Each spike-specific TCR was assigned to its reactive spike region and to a CD4 or CD8 class using the MIRA data. Log10-transformed breadth and depth values were compared by one-way ANOVA with Sidak's multiple comparisons tests. TCRdb mirrors the immuneACCESS table, restricted to in-frame sequences. Some clones are absent from its copies; in checked studies, under half trace to an unresolved V gene, and the reason for the others is unknown. D and trimming were read from the DNA, whereas the V and J calls and clone size are those reported in that table. The sample contains 120,000 to 150,000 clones, around four fifths of them found a single time. The ten largest clones add up to around 4.1% of the sample.

Results and caveats for the whole study, not just this receptor: Because no day 14 peak-response samples were available, the repertoires could be characterized only after the peak T cell response. The 56-69-year group was small, and its depth increase did not reach significance, likely because of low power. Epitopes outside the regions mutated in the B.1.351 and B.1.1.7 variants were reportedly recognized by nearly half of the unique spike-specific TCRs. A significant rise in spike-specific TCR breadth and depth was observed after two AZD1222 doses relative to day 0 and relative to MenACWY recipients. The vaccine-associated CD4 TCRs covered the entire spike protein, and the dominant responses fell in regions 160-218 and 743-854. Conclusions about previously exposed vaccinees are limited because only six or seven AZD1222 recipients were SARS-CoV-2 seropositive at baseline. Participants were mostly white British, with more females than males. The authors suggested clonal diversity may have been underestimated.

According to the study, the label for this sample's time point signals: baseline before first vaccination. The sample's treatment or condition label is to be understood as: meningococcal conjugate vaccine given as trial control. Vaccinee samples came from UK trials COV001 and COV002, including a single-blind randomized controlled phase 2/3 trial of AZD1222 (ChAdOx1 nCoV-19) in healthy adults. Trial participant PBMC samples were collected at day 0 and day 28 after the second dose for TCRbeta chain sequencing. V is trimmed back by 9 bases and J by 4 bases, and the junction contains 6 bases that no gene match accounts for. CDR1 and CDR2 were assigned from the germline V gene as ENHRY and SYGVKD. From cysteine to phenylalanine, the CDR3 is 13 amino acids long. The DNA shown is the 39-base CDR3, in frame from base 1.

The source material was peripheral blood, sampled on day 0 of MenACWY control vaccination. The source of this sequence is an adult in good health. The chain links TRBV10-3 with TRBJ1-2, with 9 central nucleotides matching TRBD1. The nucleotide sequence is given as TGTGCCATAACAGGGGGCGAGGGCTATGGCTACACCTTC. Translated, this gives CAITGGEGYGYTF.